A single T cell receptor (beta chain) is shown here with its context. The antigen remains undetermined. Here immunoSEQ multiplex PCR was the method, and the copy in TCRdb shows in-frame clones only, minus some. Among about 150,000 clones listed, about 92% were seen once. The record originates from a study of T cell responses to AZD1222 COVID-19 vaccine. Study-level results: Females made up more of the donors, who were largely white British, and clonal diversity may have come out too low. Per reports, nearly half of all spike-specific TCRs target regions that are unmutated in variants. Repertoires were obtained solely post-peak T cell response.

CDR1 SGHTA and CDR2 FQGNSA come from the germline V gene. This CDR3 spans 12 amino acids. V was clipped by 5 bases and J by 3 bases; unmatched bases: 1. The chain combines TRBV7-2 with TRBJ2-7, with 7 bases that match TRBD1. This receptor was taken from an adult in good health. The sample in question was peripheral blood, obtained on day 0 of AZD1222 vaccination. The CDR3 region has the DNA TGTGCCAGCAGCCGGACAGGCTACGAGCAGTACTTC. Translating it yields CASSRTGYEQYF.